This note documents a single TCR beta chain sequence. This sample was taken from a study of cytomegalovirus exposure and HLA in healthy donors. Germline CDR1 reads MNHNY; CDR2 reads SVGAGI (reference sequence). Trimming took off 3 bases at V and 9 bases at J, with 12 bases between the two ends. CDR3 length: 13 amino acids. Primers for the PCR totalled 60 Vbeta and 13 Jbeta. The assay was immunoSEQ multiplex PCR, and TCRdb's table has in-frame clones only and misses some. The table includes fewer than 100,000 clones, roughly 76% detected once. The chain is built from TRBV6-6 and TRBJ2-1, with D perhaps matching TRBD1 (7 bases). Material for sequencing was PBMCs. The source of this sequence is a female donor in good health and CMV-seronegative. The CDR3 is CASSYQGGSEQFF. The DNA of the CDR3 is TGTGCCAGCAGTTATCAGGGGGGTAGTGAGCAGTTCTTC.